The 19 T cell receptor beta chains in this list originate from one sample, sequenced in a study of molecular identifiers for immune sequencing clone quantification. TCRdb re-called the PCR reads with MiXCR, one entry per CDR3 protein. This table holds over 600,000 distinct CDR3 sequences, nearly 20% found once. Sequencing was performed on naive CD8+ T cells from blood, with Jurkat cell RNA spiked in. Noted subset: FACS-sorted CD8+CD4-CCR7+CD45RA+ naive T cells. Receptors were obtained from a human donor in good health. Some libraries in this study had Jurkat cell RNA spiked in.

This clonotype was seen a handful of times. It may be a read error: a sequence one base away is much more abundant. The chain joins TRBV7-9 to TRBJ2-7, with a possible D match to TRBD1 (7 bases). V lost 3 bases, J lost 3 bases, and 12 bases lay in between. In germline, CDR1 is SEHNR, CDR2 FQNEAQ (reference sequence). The CDR3 runs to 14 residues. CDR3 loop: CASSLAGQHYEQYF. The CDR3 DNA sequence: TGTGCCAGCAGCTTGGCGGGACAGCACTACGAGCAGTACTTC.

CDR3: CASSLIGDYNSPLHF. CDR3 nucleotides: TGTGCCAGCAGTTTAATCGGCGACTATAATTCACCCCTCCACTTT. The chain joins TRBV27 to TRBJ1-6; D is ambiguous. The CDR3 spans 15 residues. Germline CDR1 reads MNHEY; CDR2 reads SMNVEV (reference sequence). The V end was cut by 2 bases, the J end by 3 bases, with 8 bases between.

The V gene is TRBV7-2, the J gene TRBJ2-7, with D possibly being TRBD2 (6 bases). CDR3 length equals 13 residues. Germline CDR1 is SGHTA and CDR2 is FQGNSA. V lost 5 bases and J 3 bases, leaving 11 bases between the germline ends. In nucleotides, the CDR3 is TGTGCCAGCAGCATTAGCGGAAACTACGAGCAGTACTTC. It is translated as CASSISGNYEQYF.

With respect to this clonotype: A read error may account for a junction end that differs from germline. The chain recombines TRBV28 with TRBJ1-5; D possibly corresponds to TRBD1 (6 bases). CDR1 is MDHEN and CDR2 is SYDVKM in the germline V gene. This CDR3 is built from 14 residues. Here the CDR3 DNA reads TGTGCCTGCAGTTTAGGAACAGGGATCCAGCCCCAGCATTTT. Protein: CACSLGTGIQPQHF.

This clonotype was counted at least ten times. The V call is TRBV4-3, the J call TRBJ1-5; 7 bases align to TRBD1. Germline V gene sequence: CDR1 LGHNA, CDR2 YSLEER. There are 14 residues in the CDR3. J gave up 4 bases and V 0 bases, and 0 bases lay outside the gene matches. CDR3 amino acids: CASSQETGNQPQHF. The CDR3 nucleotides read TGCGCCAGCAGCCAAGAGACAGGGAATCAGCCCCAGCATTTT.

This clonotype has ten or more counts. The CDR3 DNA sequence: TGTGCCAGCAGTGAAGGGGTAAGAGGGGCAGGCGAGCAGTACTTC. Translating it yields CASSEGVRGAGEQYF. J is TRBJ2-7 and V is TRBV25-1; tentatively, D is TRBD1 or TRBD2 (5 bases each). CDR3 length equals 15 residues. Germline CDR1 is MGHDK and CDR2 is SYGVNS. The ends were cut back, 2 bases at V and 6 bases at J, with 17 bases in the middle.

With respect to this clonotype: A read error may be the cause here, since a much bigger clone is one base away. This chain links TRBV4-3 with TRBJ2-7; D may be TRBD1 (6 bases). In germline, CDR1 is LGHNA, CDR2 YSLEER. CDR3 size: 14 residues. CDR3 in DNA: TGCGCCGGCAGCCAAGACCAGGGGTGGTACGAGCAGTACTTC. This encodes CAGSQDQGWYEQYF.

This clonotype was counted at least ten times. V gene TRBV3-1 combines with J gene TRBJ2-2; D is ambiguous. This CDR3 is built from 14 residues. V was pared by 0 bases and J by 10 bases, with 12 bases between. The germline V gene encodes CDR1 LGHDT and CDR2 YNNKEL (reference sequence). The CDR3 loop reads CASSQESRSPELFF. As DNA, the CDR3 is TGTGCCAGCAGCCAAGAGTCCAGATCTCCGGAGCTGTTTTTT.

This rearrangement joins TRBV5-6 to TRBJ1-3; maybe TRBD1 (5 bases). With 2 bases removed from V and 9 bases from J, the gap between germline ends came to 6 bases. Germline values: CDR1 SGHDT, CDR2 YYEEEE. This CDR3 is 11 amino acids long. The CDR3 here is CASSFGGTIYF. In nucleotides, the CDR3 is TGTGCCAGCAGCTTCGGGGGCACCATATATTTT.

This clonotype showed up many times. The rearrangement uses TRBV7-2 and TRBJ1-2; TRBD1 aligns across 7 bases. The CDR3 has 14 amino acids. V lost 4 bases and J lost 2; bases outside the gene matches: 4. From germline, CDR1 is SGHTA and CDR2 FQGNSA. The CDR3 loop is CASSYMTGNYGYTF. CDR3 in DNA: TGTGCCAGCAGCTACATGACAGGGAACTATGGCTACACCTTC.

V gene TRBV7-8 combines with J gene TRBJ2-5; 9 nucleotides match TRBD1. Looked up from germline, CDR1 is SGHVS and CDR2 is FQNEAQ. The CDR3 contains 16 residues. Trimming at V came to 5 bases and at J to 4 bases, leaving 11 bases not matched to a gene. CDR3 sequence reads: CASSHLWGQGPETQYF. The CDR3 DNA sequence: TGTGCCAGCAGCCACTTATGGGGACAGGGTCCAGAGACCCAGTACTTC.

Details on this clonotype: A much bigger clone sits one base away, suggesting this may be a read error. The rearrangement uses TRBV5-1 and TRBJ2-5, with TRBD1 as a possible D gene (6 bases). CDR1 and CDR2 (germline): SGHRS, YFSETQ. Trimming took 4 bases from V and 2 from J, leaving 15 bases between them. The CDR3 is 15 amino acids. CDR3 DNA: TGCGCCAGCAGCGGATTACAGGGCCGGCAAGAGACCCAGTACTTC. Its translation is CASSGLQGRQETQYF.

This clonotype has just a few counts. The gene calls are TRBV7-6 and TRBJ2-7, with TRBD2 matching 7 bases. This CDR3 is 17 amino acids long. Germline CDR1 is SGHVS and CDR2 is FNYEAQ. J lost 0 bases, V lost 3 bases, and 11 bases had no gene match. The CDR3, as DNA: TGTGCCAGCAGCTTTAATATTCCGGGGGGACCCTCCTACGAGCAGTACTTC. This encodes CASSFNIPGGPSYEQYF.

A note on this clonotype: One base away lies a much larger clone, so this may be a sequencing read error. This chain connects TRBV5-6 to TRBJ2-7; 8 nucleotides align to TRBD1. Germline CDR1 and CDR2: SGHDT and YYEEEE. Unmatched junction bases numbered 11, after V lost 0 bases and J lost 6 bases. There are 16 residues in the CDR3. This CDR3 reads CASSLVAGTGHCEQYF. The CDR3 region has the DNA TGTGCCAGCAGCTTGGTGGCCGGGACAGGACATTGCGAGCAGTACTTC.

At least ten counts were recorded for this clonotype. The J gene is TRBJ2-1, the V gene TRBV5-1; 11 positions agree with TRBD2. Germline V gives CDR1 SGHRS, CDR2 YFSETQ. The CDR3 has 15 residues. The junction had 8 bases not matched to a gene; V was cut back by 4 bases and J by 8 bases. CDR3 DNA: TGCGCCAGCAGCCCCGGACTAGCGGGCGGCGATGAGCAGTTCTTC. Translation gives CASSPGLAGGDEQFF.

In this sample, this clonotype turned up many times. The chain joins TRBV15 to TRBJ2-5; unclear D gene. The CDR3 runs to 16 residues. V was shortened by 0 bases and J by 0 bases, with 11 bases between the two germline ends. Looked up from germline, CDR1 is LNHNV and CDR2 is YYDKDF (reference sequence). The CDR3 coding sequence is TGTGCCACCAGCAGAGATAGAGGCCGTCACCAAGAGACCCAGTACTTC. It codes for CATSRDRGRHQETQYF.

To note about this clonotype: An end of the junction differs from the germline gene, which may be a read error. J is TRBJ1-4 and V is TRBV10-3; D is unclear. Germline CDR1 reads ENHRY; CDR2 reads SYGVKD. This CDR3 contains 17 residues. The CDR3 reads CAISEGSEGVGDEKQFF. CDR3 bases: TGTGCCATCAGTGAGGGTTCTGAGGGAGTCGGGGATGAAAAACAGTTTTTT.

Concerning this clonotype: A clone one base away is much larger, so this may be a read error. The rearrangement joins TRBV30 to TRBJ1-5; D unclear. Germline V lookup: CDR1 GTSNPN, CDR2 SVGIG (reference sequence). Between the trimmed V and J ends, which lost 0 bases and 2 bases, there was a span of 23 bases. The CDR3 length is 19 residues. CDR3 in amino acids: CAWSVLTSRVLEGNQPQHF. The CDR3 DNA reads as TGTGCCTGGAGTGTGTTAACAAGCCGAGTATTGGAGGGCAATCAGCCCCAGCATTTT.

This clonotype was counted only a few times. This chain connects TRBV27 to TRBJ1-5; D unclear. The ends were cut back, 5 bases at V and 10 bases at J, with 12 bases in the middle. The CDR3 sequence is 12 residues long. Germline V gene lookup returns CDR1 MNHEY and CDR2 SMNVEV (reference sequence). The CDR3 region is CASSQAGYPQHF. In nucleotides, the CDR3 is TGTGCCAGCAGTCAAGCTGGGTACCCCCAGCATTTT.